This TCR beta chain was obtained from a study of circulating and synovial CD4+ cells in juvenile arthritis. Germline CDR1 KGHSH, CDR2 LQKENI. The CDR3 has 15 amino acids. V lost 6 bases to trimming and J lost 2 bases, with 14 bases between them. Profiling relied on immunoSEQ multiplex PCR, and the TCRdb table lists in-frame clones only, not all of them. The sample has 25,000 to 35,000 clones, roughly 95% seen once. The sequenced sample was CD4+ T cells from blood. This chain uses TRBV18 with TRBJ1-3; the D is unclear. The receptor comes from a human donor with juvenile idiopathic arthritis. DNA of the CDR3: TGTGCCAGCTCCCTTCAGCGGGCCCCTGGAAACACCATATATTTT. Translating it yields CASSLQRAPGNTIYF.